This T cell receptor (beta chain) was identified during a study of CD8+ T cells in alopecia areata. V was trimmed by 1 base and J by 6 bases, leaving 3 bases between them. The germline CDR1 and CDR2 sequences are SEHNR and FQNEAQ (reference sequence). The length of the CDR3 is 12 residues. As for treatment: oral pan-JAK inhibitor, 5-10 mg twice daily. Extracted from the samples, RNA was reverse transcribed into cDNA to serve as the sequencing template. Clones were read by immunoSEQ multiplex PCR, and TCRdb kept only the in-frame ones, dropping some. The table includes around 100,000 clones, just over 70% detected once.

This sample comprised CD8+ T cells sorted from blood, obtained at approximately week 42, from a patient treated with tofacitinib. The receptor comes from a human donor with alopecia areata. This chain uses TRBV7-9 with TRBJ2-2; D not certain. CDR3 nucleotide sequence: TGTGCCAGCAGCTTAGAGGCCGGGGAGCTGTTTTTT. Translated, it gives CASSLEAGELFF.